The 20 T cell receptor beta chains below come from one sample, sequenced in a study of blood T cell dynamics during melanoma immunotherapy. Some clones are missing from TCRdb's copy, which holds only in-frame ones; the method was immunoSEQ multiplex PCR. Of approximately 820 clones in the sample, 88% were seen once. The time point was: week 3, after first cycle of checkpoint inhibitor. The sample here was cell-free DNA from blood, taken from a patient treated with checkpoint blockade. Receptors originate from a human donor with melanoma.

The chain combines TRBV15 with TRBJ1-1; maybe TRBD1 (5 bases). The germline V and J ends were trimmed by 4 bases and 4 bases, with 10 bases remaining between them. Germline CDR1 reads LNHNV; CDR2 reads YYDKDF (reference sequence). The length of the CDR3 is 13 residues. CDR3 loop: CATSKTGATEAFF. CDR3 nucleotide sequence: TGTGCCACCAGCAAAACAGGAGCCACTGAAGCTTTCTTT.

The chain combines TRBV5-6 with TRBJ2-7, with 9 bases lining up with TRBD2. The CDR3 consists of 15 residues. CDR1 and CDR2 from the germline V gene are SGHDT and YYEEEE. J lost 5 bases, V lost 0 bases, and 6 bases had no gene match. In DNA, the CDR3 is TGTGCCAGCAGCTTGGGCGGGAGGGCCGTCGACGAGCAGTACTTC. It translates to CASSLGGRAVDEQYF.

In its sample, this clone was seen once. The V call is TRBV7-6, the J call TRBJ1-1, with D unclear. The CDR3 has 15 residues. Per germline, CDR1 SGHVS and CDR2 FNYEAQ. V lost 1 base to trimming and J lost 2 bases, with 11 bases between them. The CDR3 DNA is TGTGCCAGCAGCTTAGGTGGTCTTACAAACACTGAAGCTTTCTTT. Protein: CASSLGGLTNTEAFF. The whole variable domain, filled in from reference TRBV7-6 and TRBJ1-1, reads GAGVSQSPRYKVTKRGQDVALRCDPISGHVSLYWYRQALGQGPEFLTYFNYEAQQDKSGLPNDRFSAERPEGSISTLTIQRTEQRDSAMYRCASSLGGLTNTEAFFGQGTRLTVV.

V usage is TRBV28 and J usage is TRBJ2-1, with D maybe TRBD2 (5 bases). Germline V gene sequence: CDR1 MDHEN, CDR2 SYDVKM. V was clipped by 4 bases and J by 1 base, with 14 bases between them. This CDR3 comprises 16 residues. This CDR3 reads CASSSVGLPSYNEQFF. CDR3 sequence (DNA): TGTGCCAGCAGTTCCGTAGGACTCCCTTCCTACAATGAGCAGTTCTTC.

The CDR3 DNA follows: TGCAGCGTCCGACTTGGAAACACCGGGGAGCTGTTTTTT. Translation: CSVRLGNTGELFF. The V gene is TRBV29-1, the J gene TRBJ2-2; D call uncertain. The CDR3 sequence is 13 residues long. Germline lookup yields CDR1 SQVTM and CDR2 ANQGSEA. Trimming pared 6 bases from V and 2 bases from J, leaving 10 bases between.

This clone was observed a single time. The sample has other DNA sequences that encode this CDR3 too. CDR3 nucleotides: TGTGCCAGCAGCCAAGATAAGGGGGGCTACAATGAGCAGTTCTTC. Amino acids: CASSQDKGGYNEQFF. The V call is TRBV4-2, the J call TRBJ2-1; D is tentatively TRBD1 or TRBD2 (6 bases each). The CDR3 spans 15 residues. V was cut by 0 bases and J by 3 bases, with 9 bases left in between. Germline V gene data show CDR1 as LGHNA and CDR2 as YNFKEQ.

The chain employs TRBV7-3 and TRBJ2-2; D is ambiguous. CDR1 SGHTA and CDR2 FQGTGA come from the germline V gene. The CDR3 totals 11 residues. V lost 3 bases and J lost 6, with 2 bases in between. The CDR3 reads CASSLAGELFF. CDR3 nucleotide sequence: TGTGCCAGCAGCTTGGCCGGGGAGCTGTTTTTT.

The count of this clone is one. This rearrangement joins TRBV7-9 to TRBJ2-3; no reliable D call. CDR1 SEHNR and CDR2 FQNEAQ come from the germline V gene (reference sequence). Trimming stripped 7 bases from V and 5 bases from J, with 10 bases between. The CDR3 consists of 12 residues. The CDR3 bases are TGTGCCAGCAACTCAGTGGGAGATACGCAGTATTTT. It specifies CASNSVGDTQYF.

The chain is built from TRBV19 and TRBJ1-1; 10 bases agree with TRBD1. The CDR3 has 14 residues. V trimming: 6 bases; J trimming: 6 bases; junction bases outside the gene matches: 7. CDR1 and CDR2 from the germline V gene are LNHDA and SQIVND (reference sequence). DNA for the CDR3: TGTGCCAGTAGGAGACAGGGGGCGCTTCCTGAAGCTTTCTTT. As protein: CASRRQGALPEAFF.

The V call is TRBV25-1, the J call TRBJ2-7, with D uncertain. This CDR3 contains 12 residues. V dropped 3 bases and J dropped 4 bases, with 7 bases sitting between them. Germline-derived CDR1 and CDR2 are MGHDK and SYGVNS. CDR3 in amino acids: CASSDVLYEQYF. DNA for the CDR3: TGTGCCAGCAGTGACGTACTTTACGAGCAGTACTTC.

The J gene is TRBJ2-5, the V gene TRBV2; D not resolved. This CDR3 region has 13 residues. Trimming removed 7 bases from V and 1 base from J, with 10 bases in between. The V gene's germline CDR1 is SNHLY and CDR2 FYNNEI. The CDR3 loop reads CASMEPGQETQYF. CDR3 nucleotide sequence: TGTGCCAGCATGGAACCGGGCCAAGAGACCCAGTACTTC.

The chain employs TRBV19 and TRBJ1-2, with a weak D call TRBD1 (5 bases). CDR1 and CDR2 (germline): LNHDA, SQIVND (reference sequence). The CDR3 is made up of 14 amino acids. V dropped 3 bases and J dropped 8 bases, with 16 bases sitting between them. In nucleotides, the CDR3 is TGTGCCAGTAGTATCGCCGGGGGGACGAGAGGCTACACCTTC. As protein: CASSIAGGTRGYTF.

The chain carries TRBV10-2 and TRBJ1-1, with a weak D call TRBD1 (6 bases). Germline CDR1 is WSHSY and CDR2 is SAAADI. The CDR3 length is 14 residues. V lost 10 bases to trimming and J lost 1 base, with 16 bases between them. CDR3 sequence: CATHRGGGNTEAFF. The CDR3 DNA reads TGCGCCACCCACCGGGGGGGCGGGAACACTGAAGCTTTCTTT.

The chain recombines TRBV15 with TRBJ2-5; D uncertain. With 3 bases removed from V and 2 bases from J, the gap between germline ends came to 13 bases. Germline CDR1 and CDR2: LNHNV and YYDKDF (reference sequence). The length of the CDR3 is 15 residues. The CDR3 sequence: CATSSQGEPQETQYF. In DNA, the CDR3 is TGTGCCACCAGCAGCCAAGGAGAACCACAAGAGACCCAGTACTTC.

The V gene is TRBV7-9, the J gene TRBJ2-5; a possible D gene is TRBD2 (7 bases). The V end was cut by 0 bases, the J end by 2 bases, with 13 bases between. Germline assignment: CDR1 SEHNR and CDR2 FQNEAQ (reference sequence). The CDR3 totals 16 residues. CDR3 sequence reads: CASSLAWEGVQETQYF. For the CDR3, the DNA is TGTGCCAGCAGCTTAGCGTGGGAGGGGGTGCAAGAGACCCAGTACTTC.

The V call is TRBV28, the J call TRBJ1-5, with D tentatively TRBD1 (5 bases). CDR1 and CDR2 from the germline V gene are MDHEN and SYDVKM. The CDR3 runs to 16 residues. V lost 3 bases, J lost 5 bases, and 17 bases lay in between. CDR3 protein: CASSLVPGGGDQPQHF. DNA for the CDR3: TGTGCCAGCAGTTTGGTGCCCGGGGGTGGCGATCAGCCCCAGCATTTT.

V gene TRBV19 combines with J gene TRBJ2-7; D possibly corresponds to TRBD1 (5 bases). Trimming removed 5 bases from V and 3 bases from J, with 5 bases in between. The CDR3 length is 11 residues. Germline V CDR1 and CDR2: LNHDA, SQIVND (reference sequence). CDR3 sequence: CASSQGYEQYF. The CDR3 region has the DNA TGTGCCAGTAGTCAGGGCTACGAGCAGTACTTC.

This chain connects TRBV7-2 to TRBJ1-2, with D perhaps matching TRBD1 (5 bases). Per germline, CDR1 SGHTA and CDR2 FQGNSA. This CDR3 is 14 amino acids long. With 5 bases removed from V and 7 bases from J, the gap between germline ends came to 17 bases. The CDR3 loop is CASSTNVGQGGYTF. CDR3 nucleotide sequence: TGTGCCAGCAGCACCAACGTAGGGCAGGGTGGCTACACCTTC.

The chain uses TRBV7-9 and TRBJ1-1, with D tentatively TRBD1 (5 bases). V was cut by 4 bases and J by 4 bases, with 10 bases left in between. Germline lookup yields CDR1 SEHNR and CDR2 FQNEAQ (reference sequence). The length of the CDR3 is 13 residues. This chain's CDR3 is CASSSGGRTEAFF. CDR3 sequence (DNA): TGTGCCAGCAGCTCCGGGGGTCGCACTGAAGCTTTCTTT. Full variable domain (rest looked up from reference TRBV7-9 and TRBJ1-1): DTGVSQNPRHKITKRGQNVTFRCDPISEHNRLYWYRQTLGQGPEFLTYFQNEAQLEKSRLLSDRFSAERPKGSFSTLEIQRTEQGDSAMYLCASSSGGRTEAFFGQGTRLTVV.

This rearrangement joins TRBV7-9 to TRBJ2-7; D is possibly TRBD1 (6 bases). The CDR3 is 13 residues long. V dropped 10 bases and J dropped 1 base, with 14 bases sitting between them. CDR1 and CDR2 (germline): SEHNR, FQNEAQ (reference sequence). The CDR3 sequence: CATRRTDSYEQYF. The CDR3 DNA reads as TGTGCCACAAGACGGACAGATTCCTACGAGCAGTACTTC.